This TCR beta chain stems from a study of blood T cell repertoires in COVID-19. At the level of the study: From the United States, Italy and Spain came samples of acute and convalescent COVID-19. Sources were T cells, B-cell-depleted T cells, or PBMCs; the material itself was cDNA or gDNA.

Original processing notes: Scientists estimated how many nucleated cells there were by amplifying reference gene primers. The assay was immunoSEQ multiplex PCR, and TCRdb's table has in-frame clones only and misses some. V and J calls and clone size are those listed in that table; D and trimming were worked out from the DNA. The sample records roughly 300,000 clones, over 75% being singletons. Looked up from germline, CDR1 is SGHAT and CDR2 is FQNNGV. CDR3 length equals 13 residues. V dropped 6 bases and J dropped 8; count of bases not matched to a gene: 9. Source material: peripheral blood. The chain employs TRBV11-2 and TRBJ1-2, with TRBD1 matching 7 bases. This sequence originates from a woman between 45 and 65 years old who had recovered from COVID-19. CDR3 residues: CASSRDRVGGYTF. CDR3 DNA sequence: TGTGCCAGCAGTCGAGACAGGGTAGGAGGCTACACCTTC.